What follows is one TCR beta chain and its context. This CDR3 has 13 amino acids. Per the germline V gene, CDR1 is SGHDT and CDR2 is YYEEEE. The germline V and J ends were trimmed by 1 base and 2 bases, with 7 bases remaining between them. The repertoire was sequenced with immunoSEQ multiplex PCR; TCRdb's copy has only in-frame clones and lacks some. The data contain around 70,000 clones, 80% of them singletons. This record comes from a study of blood T cell repertoires in COVID-19. Study details: T cells, B-cell-depleted T cells, or PBMCs supplied cDNA or gDNA.

Sequencing input: peripheral blood. V and J are TRBV5-6 and TRBJ2-7; D gene ambiguous. The origin of this receptor is a human donor in a cohort sampled during active COVID-19. CDR3 protein: CASSLSTTYEQYF. For the CDR3, the DNA is TGTGCCAGCAGCTTGTCTACCACCTACGAGCAGTACTTC.